This T cell receptor beta chain was retrieved from a study of blood T cell repertoires in COVID-19 (dated by TCRdb to between 2020 and 2021). About the investigation overall: Collaborator samples came from the United States, Italy and Spain and covered acute and convalescent phases of COVID-19. The material from the prospective study consisted of cDNA or gDNA derived from T cells, B-cell-depleted T cells, or PBMCs. Subjects who had been exposed to COVID-19, were actively infected with it, or had recovered from it provided the deeply sampled blood TCRbeta repertoires that made up the dataset. The repertoires were made available in a free public database intended to serve as a resource for research on the immune response to SARS-CoV-2. The samples were drawn from the first 160 participants of the ongoing ImmuneRACE study and from about 1,200 subjects provided by 6 global collaborators. The sample metadata nearly always contained a de-identified subject ID, COVID-19 status, age in years and sex. HLA class I and class II types, where available, came from metadata supplied by the sample provider rather than from assay-based typing.

In Seattle, one collaborating source enrolled patients while the infection was active and tracked those patients longitudinally over the course of disease. Collaborating institutions collected whole blood in K2EDTA tubes following their own protocols. For TCRbeta analysis, collaborators shipped samples as frozen whole blood, isolated PBMCs, or DNA extracted from either of those sample types. The germline V gene gives CDR1 as LGHNA and CDR2 as YSLEER. Trimmed from V: 0 bases; trimmed from J: 7 bases; junction bases lacking a gene match: 6. The CDR3 covers 15 residues, taking in both the cysteine and the phenylalanine. Kept here is only the CDR3 DNA, which spans 45 bases and is read in frame from base 1. As concerns this clone: What this receptor recognizes is not known. Base qualities are not at hand, and no much larger clone is one base apart.

TCRbeta CDR3 regions were amplified from genomic DNA by means of the immunoSEQ Assay, a bias-controlled multiplex PCR. As for the authors' bioinformatics: Nucleated cell counts per sample were estimated from amplification of reference gene primers within the assay. Sequence reads were collapsed and filtered to measure the absolute abundance of every unique TCRbeta CDR3 rearrangement. For each sample, productive Simpson clonality was calculated by taking the square root of Simpson's diversity index across productive rearrangements. Sourced from immuneACCESS, this table was stored by TCRdb with only in-frame sequences that have V and J called. A share of the clones is absent; for the studies checked, an unresolved V gene accounts for under half, and the remainder has no known explanation. V and J calls and clone size are those listed in that table; D and trimming were worked out from the DNA. Recorded for this sample are about 300,000 clones; around 85% of them occurred a single time. Of the sample, more than 1.1% is held by the ten largest clones.

Results and caveats for the whole study, not just this receptor: The amount of clinical and demographic metadata varied by source and participant and was provided uncurated.

This receptor was identified in a human donor with COVID-19, enrolled during active disease. The donor label of this sample is uncertain. In this chain, TRBV4-3 is recombined with TRBJ2-1; 7 bases in the middle match TRBD2. Specimen: peripheral blood. Here the CDR3 is given as CASSQDRGEWNEQFF. The DNA sequence is given as TGCGCCAGCAGCCAAGATCGGGGGGAATGGAATGAGCAGTTCTTC.